Listed below are T cell receptor beta chains from one sample, sequenced in a study of CD8 T cells in ankylosing spondylitis. A single record per CDR3 protein comes from TCRdb applying MiXCR to the 5' RACE reads. The sample has more than 250,000 distinct CDR3 sequences, 11% seen once. The specimen was blood, either unsorted or a sorted T cell fraction (not recorded which). These receptors were obtained from a female donor with ankylosing spondylitis or in good health (not recorded which). The CDR3 runs from the conserved cysteine through the conserved F or W. A D gene is named only where the DNA matches it firmly. Not all rows give a size; the values are once, few, many and, for expanded clones, a class.

>TRBV6-1|TRBJ1-6|.|many
CASASSVLRSPLHF
TGTGCCAGCGCTTCATCCGTATTACGTTCACCCCTCCACTTT
>TRBV20-1|TRBJ1-4|TRBD1|few
CSATGTVRTTNEKLFF
TGCAGTGCGACCGGGACAGTGAGGACGACTAATGAAAAACTGTTTTTT
>TRBV5-1|TRBJ2-4|.|many
CASSLGAGTKNIQYF
TGCGCCAGCAGCTTGGGGGCGGGGACCAAAAACATTCAGTACTTC
>TRBV20-1|TRBJ2-2|TRBD1|once
CSAREGDRTGELFF
TGCAGTGCTAGAGAAGGGGACAGGACCGGGGAGCTGTTTTTT
>TRBV5-5|TRBJ1-2|.|.
CASGVGSTNYGYTF
TGTGCCAGCGGCGTCGGGAGCACTAACTATGGCTACACCTTC
>TRBV18|TRBJ1-4|.|many
CASSPQGRGEKLFF
TGTGCCAGCTCACCGCAGGGGCGGGGTGAAAAACTGTTTTTT
>TRBV5-1|TRBJ2-3|.|.
CASSLAPTGGDTQYF
TGCGCCAGCAGCTTGGCCCCCACCGGGGGAGATACGCAGTATTTT
>TRBV5-6|TRBJ2-7|.|.
CASSSLGERLEQSF
TGTGCCAGCAGCTCGTTGGGGGAGAGGTTGGAGCAGTCCTTC
>TRBV27|TRBJ2-7|.|once
CASSFKGWDYEQYF
TGTGCCAGCAGTTTTAAAGGTTGGGACTACGAGCAGTACTTC
>TRBV28|TRBJ2-2|.|many
CASSFLPDSPGELFF
TGTGCCAGCAGTTTCCTCCCTGACTCGCCCGGGGAGCTGTTTTTT
>TRBV6-2/TRBV6-3|TRBJ2-7|.|few
CASSGQISYEQYF
TGTGCCAGCAGCGGACAGATTTCCTACGAGCAGTACTTC
>TRBV27|TRBJ2-7|.|few
CASSSRIGMGAYEQYF
TGTGCCAGCAGTAGCCGGATCGGGATGGGGGCCTACGAGCAGTACTTC
>TRBV5-1|TRBJ2-7|.|many
CASSSTAGRHEQYF
TGCGCCAGCAGCTCGACCGCAGGGCGGCACGAGCAGTACTTC
>TRBV18|TRBJ1-3|.|few
CASSPRDSSGNTIYF
TGTGCCAGCTCACCCCGGGATTCCTCTGGAAACACCATATATTTT
>TRBV29-1|TRBJ2-1|TRBD2|.
CSVTTGTSGSRSYNEQFF
TGCAGCGTTACCACCGGGACTAGCGGCTCTCGCTCCTACAATGAGCAGTTCTTC
>TRBV10-3|TRBJ1-1|.|many
CAISESIVTTEAFF
TGTGCCATCAGTGAGTCGATTGTAACCACTGAAGCTTTCTTT
>TRBV25-1|TRBJ2-4|.|many
CASSGGQSKNIQYF
TGTGCCAGCAGTGGCGGACAGTCCAAAAACATTCAGTACTTC
>TRBV7-2|TRBJ2-2|TRBD1|few
CASLETGIVTGELFF
TGTGCCAGTTTAGAGACAGGGATAGTCACCGGGGAGCTGTTTTTT
>TRBV11-1|TRBJ2-7|.|.
CARGPGLHEQYF
TGTGCCAGGGGCCCCGGGCTCCACGAGCAGTACTTC
>TRBV12-3/TRBV12-4|TRBJ1-1|.|few
CASSFSGGHEAFF
TGTGCCAGCAGCTTCTCGGGGGGTCATGAAGCTTTCTTT
>TRBV7-9|TRBJ1-6|.|few
CASSQGSASNSPLHF
TGTGCCAGCAGCCAAGGGAGTGCTTCCAATTCACCCCTCCACTTT
>TRBV5-1|TRBJ1-2|.|many
CASSTGSTNYGYTF
TGCGCCAGCAGCACAGGGAGCACTAACTATGGCTACACCTTC
>TRBV10-3|TRBJ1-1|TRBD1|.
CAISDRGNTEASF
TGTGCCATCAGTGACAGGGGGAACACTGAAGCTTCCTTT
>TRBV20-1|TRBJ2-3|.|many
CSAPPYGVATDTQYF
TGCAGTGCTCCCCCATACGGGGTGGCCACAGATACGCAGTATTTT
>TRBV11-1|TRBJ2-1|.|many
CASSLWGDTEQFF
TGTGCCAGCAGCTTATGGGGGGACACTGAGCAGTTCTTC
>TRBV27|TRBJ2-1|TRBD1|many
CASSSSKAQGVSNEQFF
TGTGCCAGCAGTTCCTCTAAGGCCCAGGGGGTCAGCAATGAGCAGTTCTTC
>TRBV4-3|TRBJ1-2|.|.
CASRQAGRPSGGYTF
TGCGCCAGTAGGCAGGCTGGCAGGCCGAGTGGTGGCTACACCTTC
>TRBV5-1|TRBJ1-2|.|many
CASSLPGQNYGYTF
TGCGCCAGCAGCTTGCCCGGGCAGAACTATGGCTACACCTTC
>TRBV5-1|TRBJ2-3|.|.
CASSFKNSVTDTQYF
TGCGCCAGCAGCTTTAAAAATTCGGTCACAGATACGCAGTATTTT
>TRBV20-1|TRBJ2-5|TRBD2|.
CCARDPSSGSWQETQYF
TGCTGTGCTAGAGATCCCTCTAGCGGGAGTTGGCAAGAGACCCAGTACTTC
>TRBV2|TRBJ2-3|TRBD2|few
CASSDGKGLAGASGDTQYF
TGTGCCAGCAGTGACGGGAAGGGACTAGCGGGGGCCTCTGGGGATACGCAGTATTTT
>TRBV20-1|TRBJ2-3|TRBD2|.
CSARLVGGTDTQYF
TGCAGTGCTAGATTGGTGGGGGGGACGGATACGCAGTATTTT
>TRBV5-1|TRBJ1-1|.|many
CASSLQDNTEAFF
TGCGCCAGCAGCTTACAGGATAACACTGAAGCTTTCTTT
>TRBV28|TRBJ2-7|.|many
CASSLYRAPSYEQYF
TGTGCCAGCAGTTTATACAGGGCCCCCTCCTACGAGCAGTACTTC
>TRBV29-1|TRBJ2-5|.|many
CSVGFRETQYF
TGCAGCGTTGGGTTCCGTGAGACCCAGTACTTC
>TRBV12-3/TRBV12-4|TRBJ1-6|.|many
CASSLAGDSPLHF
TGTGCCAGCAGTTTAGCCGGCGATTCACCCCTCCACTTT
>TRBV27|TRBJ2-2|TRBD1|many
CASRRDRSPTGELFF
TGTGCCAGCAGAAGGGACAGGTCCCCTACGGGGGAGCTGTTTTTT
>TRBV12-3/TRBV12-4|TRBJ2-1|.|many
CASRRGNSYNEQFF
TGTGCCAGCAGGCGAGGCAACTCCTACAATGAGCAGTTCTTC
>TRBV5-1|TRBJ2-6|.|many
CASSSVSSGANVLTF
TGCGCCAGCAGCTCCGTATCCTCTGGGGCCAACGTCCTGACTTTC
>TRBV2|TRBJ2-7|.|many
CASSVSSGQYF
TGTGCCAGCAGTGTCTCGAGTGGGCAGTACTTC
>TRBV9|TRBJ2-1|.|many
CASSAGTRGEQFF
TGTGCCAGCAGCGCCGGGACAAGGGGGGAGCAGTTCTTC
>TRBV20-1|TRBJ2-7|.|many
CSARDGSYEQYF
TGCAGTGCTAGGGATGGATCCTACGAGCAGTACTTC
>TRBV4-1|TRBJ2-5|.|.
CASSQEGDPQETQYF
TGCGCCAGCAGCCAAGAAGGGGACCCCCAAGAGACCCAGTACTTC
>TRBV12-3/TRBV12-4|TRBJ2-1|.|.
CASSLVGGAYNEQFF
TGTGCCAGCAGTTTGGTCGGGGGCGCCTACAATGAGCAGTTCTTC
>TRBV12-3/TRBV12-4|TRBJ1-6|.|many
CASALGGSNSPLHF
TGTGCCAGCGCGCTAGGGGGGAGTAATTCACCCCTCCACTTT
>TRBV5-1|TRBJ2-1|.|many
CASSSTGYDIYNEQFF
TGCGCCAGCAGCTCGACAGGTTATGACATTTACAATGAGCAGTTCTTC
>TRBV11-2|TRBJ2-7|.|.
CASSFGLSGTYEQHF
TGTGCCAGCAGCTTCGGTTTGAGCGGAACATACGAGCAGCACTTC
>TRBV20-1|TRBJ2-7|.|many
CIPGPGSTEQYF
TGCATCCCGGGCCCCGGGAGTACCGAGCAGTACTTC
>TRBV6-6|TRBJ1-1|.|many
CASSYSPTEAFF
TGTGCCAGCAGTTACTCGCCCACTGAAGCTTTCTTT
>TRBV27|TRBJ1-5|.|many
CASRRGGNQPQHF
TGTGCCAGCAGGAGGGGTGGCAATCAGCCCCAGCATTTT
>TRBV20-1|TRBJ2-1|TRBD2|many
CSARDGLAEFF
TGCAGTGCTAGAGATGGACTAGCGGAGTTCTTC
>TRBV15|TRBJ1-1|.|many
CATSSRPYTEAFF
TGTGCCACCAGCTCTAGGCCGTACACTGAAGCTTTCTTT
>TRBV11-2|TRBJ1-2|.|.
CASSHGDFYGYTF
TGTGCCAGCAGCCATGGGGACTTCTATGGCTACACCTTC